This T cell receptor (beta chain) stems from a study of T cells after yellow fever vaccination. The wider study: Fractions of limited cellularity were prepared by means of SMART-Seq v4 Ultra Low Input. Study-level results: Most clones from primary vaccination were detected again post-booster (about 95% CD4, roughly 85% CD8).

This clonotype was recorded at least ten times. Its specificity is not known. V lost 6 bases to trimming and J lost 3 bases, with 10 bases between them. From germline, CDR1 is SQVTM and CDR2 ANQGSEA. This CDR3 has 12 residues. Each CDR3 protein is one row after TCRdb ran MiXCR on the 5' RACE reads. The data show under 300,000 distinct CDR3 sequences, 6.5% to 8.5% seen once. The sample consisted of CD4+ T cells sorted from PBMCs, taken 15 days after the yellow fever booster vaccination. The V and J genes are TRBV29-1 and TRBJ2-3; D gene ambiguous. This clonotype was sampled from a man aged 25 to 40 who received the YFV17D yellow fever vaccine. DNA of the CDR3: TGCAGCGTCCAGCCGGGTACAGATACGCAGTATTTT. This translates into CSVQPGTDTQYF.